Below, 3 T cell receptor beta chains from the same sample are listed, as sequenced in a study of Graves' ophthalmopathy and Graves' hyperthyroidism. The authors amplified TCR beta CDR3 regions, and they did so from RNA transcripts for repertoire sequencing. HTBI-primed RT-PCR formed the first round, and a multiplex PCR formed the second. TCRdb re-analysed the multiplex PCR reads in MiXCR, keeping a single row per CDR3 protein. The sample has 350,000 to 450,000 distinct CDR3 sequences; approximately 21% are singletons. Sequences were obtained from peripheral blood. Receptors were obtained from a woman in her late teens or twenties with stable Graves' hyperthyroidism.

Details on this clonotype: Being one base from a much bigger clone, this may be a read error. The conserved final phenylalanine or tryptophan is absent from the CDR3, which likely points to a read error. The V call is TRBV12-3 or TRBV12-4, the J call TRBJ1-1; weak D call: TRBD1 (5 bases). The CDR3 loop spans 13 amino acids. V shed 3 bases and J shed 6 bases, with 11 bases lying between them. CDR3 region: CASSFGGMAEAFC. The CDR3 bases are TGTGCCAGCAGTTTTGGGGGTATGGCTGAAGCTTTCTGT.

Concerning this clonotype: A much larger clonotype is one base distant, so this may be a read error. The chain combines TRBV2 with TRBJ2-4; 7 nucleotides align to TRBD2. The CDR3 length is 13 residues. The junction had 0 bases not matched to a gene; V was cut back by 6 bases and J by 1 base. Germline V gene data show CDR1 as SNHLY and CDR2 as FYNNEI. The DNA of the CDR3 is TGTGCCAGCAGGCGGGAGGCCAAAAACATTCAGTACTTC. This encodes CASRREAKNIQYF.

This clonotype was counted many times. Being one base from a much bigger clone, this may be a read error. For the CDR3, the DNA is TGTGCCAGCAGTGCCTTGGGACAGAAAAACATTAAGTACTTC. Residues: CASSALGQKNIKYF. This sequence joins TRBV12-3 or TRBV12-4 and TRBJ2-4; 7 bases line up with TRBD1. This CDR3 is 14 amino acids long.